The 22 T cell receptor beta chains in this list originate from one sample, sequenced in a study of graft-versus-host responses after intestinal transplantation. Generated by immunoSEQ multiplex PCR, the TCRdb table keeps only in-frame clones and is missing some. The profile shows approximately 70,000 clones, approximately 80% of them singletons. Their target antigens are unknown. Sequencing used unstimulated CD4+ T cells sorted from spleen or lymph node cells, obtained before transplant. The origin of the receptors is a human donor who was the organ donor for an intestinal transplant.

This clone appeared a few times. V usage is TRBV4-1 and J usage is TRBJ1-2, with TRBD1 as a possible D gene (5 bases). Trimming left V 0 bases short and J 2 bases short, with 10 bases between. This CDR3 has 15 amino acids. The germline V gene encodes CDR1 MGHRA and CDR2 YSYEKL. The CDR3 nucleotides read TGCGCCAGCAGCCAAGAGGGAGGGACCAACTATGGCTACACCTTC. Translation gives CASSQEGGTNYGYTF.

V is TRBV25-1 and J is TRBJ1-1; D is possibly TRBD1 (5 bases). Deletions cut 2 bases from V and 6 bases from J, with 13 bases between. Germline V gives CDR1 MGHDK, CDR2 SYGVNS. This CDR3 is built from 14 residues. The CDR3 DNA sequence: TGTGCCAGCAGTGAACAGGGAGGAATCGCTGAAGCTTTCTTT. It codes for CASSEQGGIAEAFF.

The V call is TRBV5-1, the J call TRBJ2-7; 10 bases are a match to TRBD1. Germline V gene sequence: CDR1 SGHRS, CDR2 YFSETQ. J gave up 7 bases and V 4 bases, and 8 bases lay outside the gene matches. This CDR3 has 14 amino acids. CDR3 sequence: CASSAGTGVREQYV. CDR3 in DNA: TGCGCCAGCAGCGCCGGGACAGGGGTGAGGGAGCAGTACGTC.

The rearrangement uses TRBV6-5 and TRBJ2-6; D is possibly TRBD1 (6 bases). Trimming pared 6 bases from V and 0 bases from J, leaving 9 bases between. Germline lookup yields CDR1 MNHEY and CDR2 SVGAGI. The CDR3 contains 15 residues. The chain's CDR3 is CASRLQGSGANVLTF. The CDR3 DNA follows: TGTGCCAGCAGACTACAGGGCTCTGGGGCCAACGTCCTGACTTTC.

As to this clone: The same CDR3 can be traced to other DNA sequences in this sample. The rearrangement uses TRBV27 and TRBJ1-6; TRBD1 aligns across 10 bases. Unmatched junction bases numbered 1, after V lost 4 bases and J lost 10 bases. Germline V gene lookup returns CDR1 MNHEY and CDR2 SMNVEV (reference sequence). The CDR3 runs to 13 residues. The CDR3 DNA reads TGTGCCAGCAGTTCGGACAGGGGGTCACCCCTCCACTTT. Translating it yields CASSSDRGSPLHF.

The V and J genes are TRBV5-6 and TRBJ2-1; TRBD2 might be the D (6 bases). Germline-derived CDR1 and CDR2 are SGHDT and YYEEEE. Trimming stripped 3 bases from V and 1 base from J, with 11 bases between. The CDR3 is made up of 15 amino acids. CDR3 in DNA: TGTGCCAGCAGCTACGAACTAGCTTCCTACAATGAGCAGTTCTTC. This translates into CASSYELASYNEQFF.

This clone has a handful of counts. This chain links TRBV28 with TRBJ2-7; tentative D call: TRBD1 (6 bases). The CDR3 length is 13 residues. Deletions cut 6 bases from V and 5 bases from J, with 14 bases between. The V gene's germline CDR1 is MDHEN and CDR2 SYDVKM. CDR3 DNA: TGTGCCAGCAGCTTCCGAGGGGGACACGAGCAGTACGTC. Translation: CASSFRGGHEQYV.

In regard to this clone: One end of the junction is discordant with germline, which a read error may explain. This chain uses TRBV6-5 with TRBJ1-1; possibly TRBD1 for D (5 bases). The CDR3 is 11 residues long. Germline CDR1 and CDR2: MNHEY and SVGAGI. CDR3 nucleotide sequence: TGTGCCAGCAGCCAGGACACTAAAGCTTTCTTT. This translates into CASSQDTKAFF.

This chain uses TRBV9 with TRBJ2-3, with 8 bases lining up with TRBD1. The CDR3 covers 16 residues. Looked up from germline, CDR1 is SGDLS and CDR2 is YYNGEE. The ends lost 4 bases at V and 0 bases at J; junction bases unmatched: 7. Here the CDR3 DNA reads TGTGCCAGCAGCTTATGGACAGGGCTTAGCACAGATACGCAGTATTTT. It specifies CASSLWTGLSTDTQYF.

The chain is built from TRBV18 and TRBJ2-7; TRBD1 might be the D (6 bases). Germline V gene lookup returns CDR1 KGHSH and CDR2 LQKENI. V was clipped by 4 bases and J by 1 base, with 8 bases between them. CDR3 size: 13 residues. CDR3 bases: TGTGCCAGCTCACAAACAGGGTCCTACGAGCAGTACGTC. It encodes CASSQTGSYEQYV.

V usage is TRBV19 and J usage is TRBJ2-5, with D maybe TRBD2 (5 bases). This CDR3 contains 15 residues. Germline V CDR1 and CDR2: LNHDA, SQIVND (reference sequence). Trimming left V 2 bases short and J 4 bases short, with 14 bases between. CDR3 DNA: TGTGCCAGTAGTATATCGGAGGTCGCGAGAGAGACCCAGTACTTC. Translation: CASSISEVARETQYF.

This clone was found once. The V gene is TRBV28, the J gene TRBJ2-5; 8 bases are shared with TRBD1. The junction had 6 bases not matched to a gene; V was cut back by 6 bases and J by 3 bases. CDR3 length equals 14 residues. Germline CDR1 reads MDHEN; CDR2 reads SYDVKM. CDR3 coding DNA: TGTGCCAGCAGATTCGGACAGGGTAAAGAGACCCAGTACTTC. This encodes CASRFGQGKETQYF.

The J gene is TRBJ2-1, the V gene TRBV5-1; D is perhaps TRBD2 (6 bases). Trimming stripped 6 bases from V and 2 bases from J, with 15 bases between. Per the germline V gene, CDR1 is SGHRS and CDR2 is YFSETQ. CDR3 length equals 15 residues. The DNA for the CDR3 is TGCGCCAGCACCCTCACGGGGGAGCCCTACAATGAGCAGTTCTTC. As protein: CASTLTGEPYNEQFF.

This sequence joins TRBV6-6 and TRBJ2-5; no firm D call. The CDR3 consists of 16 residues. V lost 2 bases to trimming and J lost 3 bases, with 16 bases between them. The germline V gene has CDR1 MNHNY and CDR2 SVGAGI (reference sequence). The CDR3 coding sequence is TGTGCCAGCAGTTACGCAAACTCCATAAAGAAAGAGACCCAGTACTTC. Its protein product is CASSYANSIKKETQYF.

V gene TRBV7-3 combines with J gene TRBJ2-1, with TRBD2 matching 12 bases. Germline-derived CDR1 and CDR2 are SGHTA and FQGTGA. Losses at the gene ends were 2 bases for V and 6 bases for J; bases not matched to a gene: 2. The CDR3 extends over 15 amino acids. Written as DNA, the CDR3 is TGTGCCAGCAGCTTACAGACTAGCGGGGGCAATGAGCAGTTCTTC. This encodes CASSLQTSGGNEQFF.

The gene calls are TRBV28 and TRBJ1-5, with 7 bases identical to TRBD1. The CDR3 runs 15 residues. V trimming: 5 bases; J trimming: 8 bases; junction bases outside the gene matches: 12. Germline V gives CDR1 MDHEN, CDR2 SYDVKM. The CDR3 region has the DNA TGTGCCAGCAGTCCATCGACAGGGTTTGGGAAGCCCCAGCATTTT. This sequence encodes CASSPSTGFGKPQHF. Full variable domain (remainder filled in from reference TRBV28 and TRBJ1-5): DVKVTQSSRYLVKRTGEKVFLECVQDMDHENMFWYRQDPGLGLRLIYFSYDVKMKEKGDIPEGYSVSREKKERFSLILESASTNQTSMYLCASSPSTGFGKPQHFGDGTRLSIL.

This chain uses TRBV28 with TRBJ1-5, with D perhaps TRBD1 (6 bases). Trimming removed 0 bases from V and 2 bases from J, with 14 bases in between. Germline V lookup: CDR1 MDHEN, CDR2 SYDVKM. The length of the CDR3 is 17 residues. The CDR3 DNA follows: TGTGCCAGCAGTTTATGGGTCGGCAGGGGTGGCAATCAGCCCCAGCATTTT. Translated, it gives CASSLWVGRGGNQPQHF.

This clone was counted only a few times. The chain joins TRBV14 to TRBJ1-6; D is uncertain. The CDR3 has 14 amino acids. Trimming took off 4 bases at V and 4 bases at J, with 8 bases between the two ends. From germline, CDR1 is SGHDN and CDR2 FVKESK. This CDR3 reads CASSLIRYNSPLHF. The CDR3 nucleotides are TGTGCCAGCAGCCTAATCCGGTATAATTCACCCCTCCACTTT.

The chain's CDR3 is CACSLAGNQPQHF. In nucleotides, the CDR3 is TGTGCCTGTAGCCTGGCCGGCAATCAGCCCCAGCATTTT. The chain uses TRBV30 and TRBJ1-5; D gene uncertain. The germline V gene has CDR1 GTSNPN and CDR2 SVGIG (reference sequence). The CDR3 has 13 amino acids. V lost 6 bases and J 2 bases, leaving 11 bases between the germline ends.

The chain is built from TRBV5-6 and TRBJ2-3, with TRBD2 matching over 7 bases. J lost 4 bases, V lost 3 bases, and 5 bases had no gene match. Germline CDR1 SGHDT, CDR2 YYEEEE. The CDR3 extends over 14 amino acids. The CDR3 spells CASSSTGRADTQYF. CDR3 bases: TGTGCCAGCAGCTCCACTGGGAGGGCAGATACGCAGTATTTT. Full variable domain (missing parts from reference TRBV5-6 and TRBJ2-3): DAGVTQSPTHLIKTRGQQVTLRCSPKSGHDTVSWYQQALGQGPQFIFQYYEEEERQRGNFPDRFSGHQFPNYSSELNVNALLLGDSALYLCASSSTGRADTQYFGPGTRLTVL.

V usage is TRBV5-6 and J usage is TRBJ1-3; tentative D call: TRBD1 (5 bases). The V end lost 3 bases, the J end lost 0 bases, and 13 bases lay between the germline ends. Germline V gene sequence: CDR1 SGHDT, CDR2 YYEEEE. CDR3 size: 16 residues. For the CDR3, the DNA is TGTGCCAGCAGCTCCGGGACTTTCCGCTCTGGAAACACCATATATTTT. It encodes CASSSGTFRSGNTIYF.

This chain links TRBV10-3 with TRBJ2-1; perhaps TRBD1 as D (6 bases). V was trimmed by 0 bases and J by 10 bases, leaving 16 bases between them. Germline V gene data show CDR1 as ENHRY and CDR2 as SYGVKD. The CDR3 has 15 amino acids. CDR3 region: CAISESGSGAWEQFF. CDR3 DNA: TGTGCCATCAGTGAGTCTGGCTCAGGGGCGTGGGAGCAGTTCTTC.